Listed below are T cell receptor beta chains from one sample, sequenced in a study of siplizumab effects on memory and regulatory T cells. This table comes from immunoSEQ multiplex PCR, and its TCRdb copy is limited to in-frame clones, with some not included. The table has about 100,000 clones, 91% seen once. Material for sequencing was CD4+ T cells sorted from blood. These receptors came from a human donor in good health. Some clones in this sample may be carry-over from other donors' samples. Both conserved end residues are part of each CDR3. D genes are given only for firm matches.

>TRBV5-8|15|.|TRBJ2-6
CASRGRDSGANVLTF
TGTGCCAGCAGGGGGCGCGACTCTGGGGCCAACGTCCTGACTTTC
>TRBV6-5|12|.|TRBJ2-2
CASSRVAGELFF
TGTGCCAGCAGCCGGGTTGCCGGGGAGCTGTTTTTT
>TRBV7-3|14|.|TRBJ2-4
CASSLGSGLNIQYF
TGTGCCAGCAGCCTCGGGAGCGGACTAAACATTCAGTACTTC
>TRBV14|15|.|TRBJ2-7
CASSQGRGSSYEQYF
TGTGCCAGCAGCCAAGGACGGGGGAGCTCCTACGAGCAGTACTTC
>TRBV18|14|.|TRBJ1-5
CASSPGGDNQPQHF
TGTGCCAGCTCACCTGGGGGGGACAATCAGCCCCAGCATTTT
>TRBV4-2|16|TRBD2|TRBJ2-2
CASSSSPSGSTGELFF
TGTGCCAGCAGCTCTTCCCCTAGCGGGAGTACCGGGGAGCTGTTTTTT
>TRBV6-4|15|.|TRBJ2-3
CASSDSGYSTDTQYF
TGTGCCAGCAGTGACTCCGGGTATAGCACAGATACGCAGTATTTT
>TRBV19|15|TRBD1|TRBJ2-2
CASSWVTGGTGELFF
TGTGCCAGTAGCTGGGTTACAGGGGGCACCGGGGAGCTGTTTTTT
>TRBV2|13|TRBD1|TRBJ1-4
CASRSGQGEKLFF
TGTGCCAGCAGATCTGGACAGGGAGAAAAACTGTTTTTT
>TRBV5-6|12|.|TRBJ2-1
CASSLAGNEQFF
TGTGCCAGCAGCCTGGCGGGCAATGAGCAGTTCTTC
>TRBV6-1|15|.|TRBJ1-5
CAISWSVGSNQPQHF
TGTGCCATTTCGTGGTCGGTTGGTAGCAATCAGCCCCAGCATTTT
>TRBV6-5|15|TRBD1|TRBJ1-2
CASRPGQVSHYGYTF
TGTGCCAGCAGACCCGGACAGGTCTCTCACTATGGCTACACCTTC